This T cell receptor (beta chain) derives from a study of blood T cell repertoires in COVID-19. Turning to the study itself: Sample material is recorded as cDNA or gDNA derived from T cells, B-cell-depleted T cells, or PBMCs.

Profiled with immunoSEQ multiplex PCR; TCRdb holds only in-frame clones, not every one. Counted here are hundreds of thousands of clones, roughly 89% occurring once; the ten biggest clones make up 0.8% to 1.3%. V gave up 2 bases and J gave up 5 bases; unmatched junction bases: 7. This CDR3 is 17 amino acids long. Germline CDR1 reads MGHRA; CDR2 reads YSYEKL. The material sequenced was peripheral blood. This TCR came from a woman aged 40 to 50 with COVID-19, enrolled during active disease. The chain carries TRBV4-1 and TRBJ2-1, with TRBD2 matching over 12 bases. DNA for the CDR3: TGCGCCAGCAGCCAATTTGGACTAGCGGGAAGGGACAATGAGCAGTTCTTC. It codes for CASSQFGLAGRDNEQFF.